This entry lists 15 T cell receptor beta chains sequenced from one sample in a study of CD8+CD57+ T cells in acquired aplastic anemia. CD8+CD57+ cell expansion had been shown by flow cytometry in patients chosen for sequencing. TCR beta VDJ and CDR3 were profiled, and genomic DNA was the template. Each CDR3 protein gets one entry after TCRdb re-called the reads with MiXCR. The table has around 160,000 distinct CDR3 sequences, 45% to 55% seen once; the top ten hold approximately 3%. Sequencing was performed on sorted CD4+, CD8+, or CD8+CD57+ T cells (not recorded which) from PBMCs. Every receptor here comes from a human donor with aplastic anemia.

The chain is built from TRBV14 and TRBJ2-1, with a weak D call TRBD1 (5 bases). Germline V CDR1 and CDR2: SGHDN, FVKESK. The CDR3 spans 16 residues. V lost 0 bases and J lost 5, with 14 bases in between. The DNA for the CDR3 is TGTGCCAGCAGCCAAGACCAGGGAAGTATCGACAATGAGCAGTTCTTC. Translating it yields CASSQDQGSIDNEQFF.

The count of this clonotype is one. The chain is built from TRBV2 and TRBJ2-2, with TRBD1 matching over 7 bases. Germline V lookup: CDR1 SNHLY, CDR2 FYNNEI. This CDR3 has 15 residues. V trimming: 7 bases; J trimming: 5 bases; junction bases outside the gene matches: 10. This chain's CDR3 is CASTPVTGATGELFF. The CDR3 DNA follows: TGTGCCAGCACCCCTGTCACAGGGGCGACCGGGGAGCTGTTTTTT.

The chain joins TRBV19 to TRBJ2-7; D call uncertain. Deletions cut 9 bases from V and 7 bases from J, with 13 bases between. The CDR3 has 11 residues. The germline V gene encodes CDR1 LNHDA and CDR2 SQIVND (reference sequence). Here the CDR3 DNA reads TGTGCCAGCTCCTCAGAAGGGGAGCAGTACTTC. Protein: CASSSEGEQYF.

The CDR3 reads CASSLTLDASYEQYF. The CDR3 coding sequence is TGTGCCAGCAGCTTAACTCTGGACGCATCCTACGAGCAGTACTTC. The chain has TRBV7-9 and TRBJ2-7, with D hard to call. The CDR3 runs 15 residues. Trimming took 2 bases from V and 1 from J, leaving 12 bases between them. In germline, CDR1 is SEHNR, CDR2 FQNEAQ (reference sequence). Using reference TRBV7-9 and TRBJ2-7 for the parts outside the CDR3, the full variable domain is DTGVSQNPRHKITKRGQNVTFRCDPISEHNRLYWYRQTLGQGPEFLTYFQNEAQLEKSRLLSDRFSAERPKGSFSTLEIQRTEQGDSAMYLCASSLTLDASYEQYFGPGTRLTVT.

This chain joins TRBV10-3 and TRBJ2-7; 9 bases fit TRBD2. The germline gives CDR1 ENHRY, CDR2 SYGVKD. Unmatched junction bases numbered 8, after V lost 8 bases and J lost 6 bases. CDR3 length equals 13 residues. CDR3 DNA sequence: TGTGCCATCGCGGAGCGGGAGGTGAGCGAGCAGTACTTC. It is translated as CAIAEREVSEQYF.

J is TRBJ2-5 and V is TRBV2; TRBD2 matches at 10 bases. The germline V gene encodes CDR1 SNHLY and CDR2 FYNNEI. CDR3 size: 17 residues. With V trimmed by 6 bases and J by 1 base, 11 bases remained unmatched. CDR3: CASRAAAGGPLQETQYF. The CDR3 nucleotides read TGTGCCAGCAGGGCGGCAGCGGGAGGGCCCCTCCAAGAGACCCAGTACTTC.

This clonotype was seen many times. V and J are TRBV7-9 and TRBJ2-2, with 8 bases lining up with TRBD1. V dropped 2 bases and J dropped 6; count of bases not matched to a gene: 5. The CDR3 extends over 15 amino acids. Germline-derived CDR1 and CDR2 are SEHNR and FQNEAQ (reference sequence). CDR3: CASSLTTGASGELFF. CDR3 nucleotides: TGTGCCAGCAGCTTAACGACAGGGGCATCCGGGGAGCTGTTTTTT.

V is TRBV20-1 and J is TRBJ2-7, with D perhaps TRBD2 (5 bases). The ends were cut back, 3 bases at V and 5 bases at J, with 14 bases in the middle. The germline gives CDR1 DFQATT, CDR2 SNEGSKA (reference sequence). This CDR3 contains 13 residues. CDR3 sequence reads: CSASWAGGHEQYF. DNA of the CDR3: TGCAGTGCTAGTTGGGCAGGAGGCCACGAGCAGTACTTC.

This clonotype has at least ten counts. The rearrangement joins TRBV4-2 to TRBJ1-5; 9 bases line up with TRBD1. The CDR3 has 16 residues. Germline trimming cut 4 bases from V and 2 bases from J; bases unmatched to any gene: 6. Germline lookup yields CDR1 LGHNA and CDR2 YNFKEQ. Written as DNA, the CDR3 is TGTGCCAGCAGCCCCGGACAGGGGATTCGCAATCAGCCCCAGCATTTT. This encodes CASSPGQGIRNQPQHF.

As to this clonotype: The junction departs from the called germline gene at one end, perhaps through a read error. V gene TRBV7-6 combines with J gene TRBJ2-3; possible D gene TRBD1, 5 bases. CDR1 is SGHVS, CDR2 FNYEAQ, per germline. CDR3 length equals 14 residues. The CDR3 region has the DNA TGTGCTAGCAGCTTAGGGGCAGGGTCAGATACGCAGTATTTT. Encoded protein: CASSLGAGSDTQYF.

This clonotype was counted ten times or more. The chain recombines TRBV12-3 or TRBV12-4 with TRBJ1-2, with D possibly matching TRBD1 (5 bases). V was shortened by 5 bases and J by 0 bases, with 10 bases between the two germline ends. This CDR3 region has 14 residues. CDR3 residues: CASSRGTSNYGYTF. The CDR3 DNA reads TGTGCCAGCAGTCGAGGGACCTCTAACTATGGCTACACCTTC.

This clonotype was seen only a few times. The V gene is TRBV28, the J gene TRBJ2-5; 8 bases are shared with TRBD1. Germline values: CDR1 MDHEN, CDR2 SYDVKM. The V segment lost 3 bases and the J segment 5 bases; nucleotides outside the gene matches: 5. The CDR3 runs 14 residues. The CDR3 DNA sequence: TGTGCCAGCAGTTTCTCAGGACAGGGCGAGACCCAGTACTTC. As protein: CASSFSGQGETQYF.

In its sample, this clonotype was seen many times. The CDR3 sequence: CASSQAPAGTRGETQYF. The CDR3, as DNA: TGCGCCAGCAGCCAAGCCCCCGCCGGGACCCGAGGCGAGACCCAGTACTTC. The chain couples TRBV4-1 to TRBJ2-5; D tentatively reads TRBD1 or TRBD2 (5 bases each). The germline V gene encodes CDR1 MGHRA and CDR2 YSYEKL. CDR3 length equals 17 residues. Trimming removed 1 base at V and 5 bases at J, with 20 bases between.

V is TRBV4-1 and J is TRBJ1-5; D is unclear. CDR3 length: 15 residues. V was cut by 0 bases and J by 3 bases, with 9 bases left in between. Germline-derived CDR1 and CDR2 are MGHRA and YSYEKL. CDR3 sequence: CASSQDRQYNQPQHF. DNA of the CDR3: TGCGCCAGCAGCCAAGATCGGCAGTACAATCAGCCCCAGCATTTT.

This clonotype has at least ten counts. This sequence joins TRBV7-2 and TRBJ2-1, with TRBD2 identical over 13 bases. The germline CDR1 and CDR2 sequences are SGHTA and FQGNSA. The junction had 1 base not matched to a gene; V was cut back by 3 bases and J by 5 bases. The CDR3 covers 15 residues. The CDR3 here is CASSLGLAGNNEQFF. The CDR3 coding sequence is TGTGCCAGCAGCTTGGGACTAGCGGGAAACAATGAGCAGTTCTTC.